This is a list of T cell receptor beta chains from one sample in a study of blood T cell repertoires in COVID-19. The method was immunoSEQ multiplex PCR; TCRdb's version includes in-frame clones alone and lacks a portion of them. The repertoire holds under 95,000 clones, with around 88% as singletons. What was sequenced was peripheral blood. These receptors were taken from a man aged 55 to 70 with acute or convalescent COVID-19. CDR3s include the opening cysteine and the closing phenylalanine or tryptophan. The order of the fields is D gene, J gene, clone size, V gene, CDR3 DNA, CDR3 protein. The D gene is left open where the match is weak. A clone size is listed for some rows: how often the clone was seen (once, few, many), or a class if it is expanded.

- | TRBJ1-6 | - | TRBV19 | TGTGCCAGTAGTAGCAGGGGCTATTCACCCCTCCACTTT | CASSSRGYSPLHF
- | TRBJ2-3 | - | TRBV10-3 | TGTGCCATCAGTAACCTTGAAGGCGGGGATACGCAGTATTTT | CAISNLEGGDTQYF
- | TRBJ2-7 | - | TRBV10-3 | TGTGCCATCAGCGACGTTCGTGGGGGGAGGAACGAGCAGTACTTC | CAISDVRGGRNEQYF
- | TRBJ2-7 | - | TRBV2 | TGTGCCAGCAGTGAAGCGCTTAGCTCCTACGAGCAGTACTTC | CASSEALSSYEQYF
- | TRBJ2-7 | - | TRBV9 | TGTGCCAGCAGCGTAGAAGAGGCCACCTACGAGCAGTACTTC | CASSVEEATYEQYF
- | TRBJ2-2 | - | TRBV6-2/TRBV6-3 | TGTGCCAGCAGTGGTCAGATAACCGGGGAGCTGTTTTTT | CASSGQITGELFF
- | TRBJ1-1 | - | TRBV5-1 | TGCGCCAGCAGTTCCCAGGGTCGGAACACTGAAGCTTTCTTT | CASSSQGRNTEAFF
- | TRBJ1-3 | - | TRBV28 | TGTGCCAGCAGTCCTCCCGTTGGAGGAGGAAACACCATATATTTT | CASSPPVGGGNTIYF
- | TRBJ1-5 | - | TRBV6-5 | TGTGCCAGCAGTTACTCGATCGGGGATCAGCCCCAGCATTTT | CASSYSIGDQPQHF
TRBD1 | TRBJ1-2 | few | TRBV5-8 | TGTGCCAGCAGTCGGACAGGGCGCTATGGCTACACCTTC | CASSRTGRYGYTF
TRBD2 | TRBJ2-1 | - | TRBV3-1/TRBV3-2 | TGTGCCAGCAGCCGCCGGTCCGGGACTAGCGTTGGTGAGCAGTTCTTC | CASSRRSGTSVGEQFF
TRBD1 | TRBJ1-4 | - | TRBV3-1/TRBV3-2 | TGTGCCAGCAGCTCCCCCCGGGACAGTGGTGAAAAACTGTTTTTT | CASSSPRDSGEKLFF
- | TRBJ1-6 | - | TRBV9 | TGTGCCAGCAGCCCCGAAGGACAGTCTTCTAATTCACCCCTCCACTTT | CASSPEGQSSNSPLHF
- | TRBJ2-1 | - | TRBV11-3 | TGTGCCAGCAGCCCTCGCAAGACTAGCTACAATGAGCAGTTCTTC | CASSPRKTSYNEQFF
TRBD1 | TRBJ2-7 | - | TRBV12-3/TRBV12-4 | TGTGCCAGCACTTCCGGGACAGGCTACGAGCAGTACTTC | CASTSGTGYEQYF
TRBD2 | TRBJ2-3 | - | TRBV7-3 | TGTGCCAGCAGCTTAGCGGGGGGGCGAGATACGCAGTATTTT | CASSLAGGRDTQYF
TRBD1 | TRBJ1-2 | - | TRBV19 | TGTGCCAGTAGTACTGGGACAGATGCAACCTATGGCTACACCTTC | CASSTGTDATYGYTF
TRBD2 | TRBJ2-7 | - | TRBV5-1 | TGCGCCAGCAGCTCTAACAGACTAGCGGGGGTCTACGAGCAGTACTTC | CASSSNRLAGVYEQYF
- | TRBJ2-7 | - | TRBV2 | TGTGCCAGCAGTGAAGCGCTTAGAAGCGAGCAGTACTTC | CASSEALRSEQYF
- | TRBJ2-2 | - | TRBV11-2 | TGTGCCAGCAGCTTATATCGGGGGACCCTGAACACCGGGGAGCTGTTTTTT | CASSLYRGTLNTGELFF
- | TRBJ1-2 | - | TRBV30 | TGTGCCTGGAGTGTAGGGGATCCCTATGGCTACACCTTC | CAWSVGDPYGYTF
TRBD2 | TRBJ2-7 | few | TRBV3-1/TRBV3-2 | TGTGCCAGCAGCGGACTAGCGGGGGGGCTTCGGGGGCCCGAGCAGTACTTC | CASSGLAGGLRGPEQYF
- | TRBJ2-4 | - | TRBV5-6 | TGTGCCAGCAGCTTGGGACAGCTAGCCAAAAACATTCAGTACTTC | CASSLGQLAKNIQYF
- | TRBJ1-1 | - | TRBV9 | TGTGCCAGCAGCGTAGGCGGAGCTAACACTGAAGCTTTCTTT | CASSVGGANTEAFF
- | TRBJ1-1 | few | TRBV3-1/TRBV3-2 | TGTGCCAGCAGCCGGACACTGATGAACACTGAAGCTTTCTTT | CASSRTLMNTEAFF
- | TRBJ1-1 | - | TRBV23-1 | TGCGCCAGCAGTCAATGCCCCCGGGGGGGCAGGGGGAACACTGAAGCTTTCTTT | CASSQCPRGGRGNTEAFF
TRBD2 | TRBJ2-1 | once | TRBV3-1/TRBV3-2 | TGTGCCAGCAGCAATAGCGGGGGGGCCTATGAGCAGTTCTTC | CASSNSGGAYEQFF
- | TRBJ2-1 | - | TRBV4-3 | TGCGCCAGCAGCCAAGGGCTAGCGATTTACAATGAGCAGTTCTTC | CASSQGLAIYNEQFF
- | TRBJ2-7 | - | TRBV5-4 | TGTGCCAGCAGCTCTGGGCTGGGTAGCAGGGGGGTGGGTTTCGAGCAGTACTTC | CASSSGLGSRGVGFEQYF
- | TRBJ2-7 | - | TRBV12-5 | TGTGCTAGTGGTTTCCCCGGGGATCTAAGCTCCTACGAGCAGTACTTC | CASGFPGDLSSYEQYF